The clone carrying this T cell receptor beta chain showed up just a few times. Its specificity is not known. Generated by immunoSEQ multiplex PCR, the TCRdb table keeps only in-frame clones and is missing some. The table shows approximately 60,000 clones, with approximately 75% occurring only once. This entry comes from a study of radiotherapy plus CTLA-4 blockade in lung cancer. Study-level points and caveats: Response was reportedly best predicted by early blood T cell clone dynamics, with interferon-beta.

V was shortened by 3 bases and J by 4 bases, with 13 bases between the two germline ends. The CDR3 spans 14 residues. CDR1 is GTSNPN and CDR2 is SVGIG in the germline V gene (reference sequence). This specimen was peripheral blood, taken from a patient treated with radiotherapy plus ipilimumab. The chain has TRBV30 and TRBJ1-3, with D tentatively TRBD1 (5 bases). The sequence was collected from a human donor with non-small cell lung cancer who had a complete response to radiotherapy plus ipilimumab. CDR3 protein: CAWSPQGRGNTIYF. CDR3 nucleotides: TGTGCCTGGAGCCCCCAGGGAAGGGGAAACACCATATATTTT.